In its sample, the clone carrying this T cell receptor beta chain was seen once. The antigen is not known. The data derive from a study of OX40 agonist ivuxolimab in advanced cancers. The wider study: Every 2 weeks, patients received ivuxolimab intravenously, dosed at 0.01 to 10 mg/kg. Past anti-PD-1, anti-PD-L1 or anti-CTLA-4 therapy was accepted, and around 40% had received some. Three patients showed partial responses: one hepatocellular carcinoma and two cutaneous melanoma cases. Findings and limits, study-wide: CD4+ and CD8+ blood T cells expanded clonally by week 6 at 0.1 to 3.0 mg/kg.

Generated by immunoSEQ multiplex PCR, the TCRdb table keeps only in-frame clones and is missing some. The sample lists just over 80,000 clones; around nine tenths were seen once. Germline CDR1 GTSNPN, CDR2 SVGIG (reference sequence). The CDR3 totals 15 residues. The V gene end was trimmed by 8 bases and the J gene end by 7 bases; junction bases not matched to a gene: 10. The sequenced sample was CD4+ or CD8+ T cells sorted from blood, obtained in a trial of the OX40 agonist ivuxolimab. This sequence originates from an adult with an advanced solid tumor such as melanoma, head and neck, liver or kidney cancer. This chain uses TRBV30 with TRBJ2-1; 14 nucleotides align to TRBD2. CDR3: CATGKGLAGVNEQFF. DNA for the CDR3: TGTGCCACCGGCAAGGGACTAGCGGGAGTAAATGAGCAGTTCTTC.